These 6 T cell receptor beta chains were all obtained from the same sample, sequenced in a study of T cell clusters in autoimmune cytopenias. TRB rearrangements were amplified by touch-down multiplex PCR with mixed TRB-A/B primers. After re-calling the multiplex PCR reads, TCRdb lists one entry per CDR3 protein, DNA absent. This listing includes approximately 7,800 distinct CDR3 sequences. TRB was amplified from 250 ng of peripheral blood genomic DNA per sample. Source material: peripheral blood. These receptors were collected from a human donor with an autoimmune cytopenia or autoimmune hepatitis (not recorded which).

This clonotype registers medium-sized by frequency. The chain employs TRBV7-9 and TRBJ1-5; TCRdb names TRBD1, which stays unverified in the absence of DNA. Germline CDR1 SEHNR, CDR2 FQNEAQ (reference sequence). The length of the CDR3 is 13 residues. CDR3 region: CASGGGGIQPQHF.

Measured by frequency, this clonotype is medium-sized. The chain joins TRBV7-9 to TRBJ2-7; TCRdb lists TRBD2, though no DNA is available to test this call. This CDR3 comprises 16 residues. Germline CDR1 SEHNR, CDR2 FQNEAQ (reference sequence). Here the CDR3 reads CASSSGGRGTPYEQYF.

This chain connects TRBV12-3 or TRBV12-4 to TRBJ2-1; the TRBD2 assignment by TCRdb is unverifiable without DNA. The CDR3 length is 18 residues. The CDR3: CASRPGLAGGQGFGEQFF.

This chain connects TRBV9 to TRBJ1-3. Germline loops: CDR1 SGDLS, CDR2 YYNGEE. The CDR3 runs to 15 residues. The CDR3 sequence: CASSATRFSGNTIYF.

This chain joins TRBV4-3 and TRBJ2-2. In germline, CDR1 is LGHNA, CDR2 YSLEER. The CDR3 consists of 13 residues. CDR3 loop: CASSQDQTGELFF.

V and J are TRBV29-1 and TRBJ2-5; the D call from TCRdb, TRBD1, cannot be confirmed without DNA. Germline V CDR1 and CDR2: SQVTM, ANQGSEA. The length of the CDR3 is 13 residues. CDR3 in amino acids: CSVAGTGGETQYF.